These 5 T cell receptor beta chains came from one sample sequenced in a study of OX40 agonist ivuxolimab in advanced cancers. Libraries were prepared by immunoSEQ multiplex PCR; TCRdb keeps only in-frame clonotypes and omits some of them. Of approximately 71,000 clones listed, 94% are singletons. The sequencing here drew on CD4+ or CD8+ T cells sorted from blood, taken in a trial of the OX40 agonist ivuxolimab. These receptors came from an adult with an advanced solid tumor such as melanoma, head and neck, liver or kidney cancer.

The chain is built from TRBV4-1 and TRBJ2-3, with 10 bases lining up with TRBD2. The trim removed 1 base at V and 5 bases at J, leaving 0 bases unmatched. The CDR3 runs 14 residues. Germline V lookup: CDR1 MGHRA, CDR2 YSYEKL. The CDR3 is CASSQASGRDTQYF. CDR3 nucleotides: TGCGCCAGCAGCCAAGCTAGCGGGAGAGATACGCAGTATTTT.

The CDR3 nucleotides are TGTGCCAGCGGATGGGCTGGGGGCACTGAAGCTTTCTTT. Encoded protein: CASGWAGGTEAFF. The chain links TRBV27 to TRBJ1-1; possibly TRBD1 for D (5 bases). Germline V gene lookup returns CDR1 MNHEY and CDR2 SMNVEV (reference sequence). Trimming removed 8 bases from V and 4 bases from J, with 14 bases in between. The CDR3 is 13 amino acids.

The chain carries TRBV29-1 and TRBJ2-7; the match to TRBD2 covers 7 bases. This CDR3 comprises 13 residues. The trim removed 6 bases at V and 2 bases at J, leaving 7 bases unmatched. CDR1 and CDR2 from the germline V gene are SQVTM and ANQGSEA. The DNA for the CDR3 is TGCAGCGTCGGGGACTATTCGACCTACGAGCAGTACTTC. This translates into CSVGDYSTYEQYF.

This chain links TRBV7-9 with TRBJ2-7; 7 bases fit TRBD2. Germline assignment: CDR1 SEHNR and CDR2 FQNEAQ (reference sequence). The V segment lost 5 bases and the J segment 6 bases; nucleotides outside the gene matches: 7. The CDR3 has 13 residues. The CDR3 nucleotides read TGTGCCAGCAGCCATCTAGCGGACGCCGAGCAGTACTTC. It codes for CASSHLADAEQYF.

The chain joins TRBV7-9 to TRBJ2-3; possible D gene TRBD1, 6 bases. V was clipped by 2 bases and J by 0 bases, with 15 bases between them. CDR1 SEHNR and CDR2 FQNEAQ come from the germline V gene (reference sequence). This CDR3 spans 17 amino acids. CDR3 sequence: CASSLFFGGPSTDTQYF. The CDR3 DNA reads TGTGCCAGCAGCTTATTTTTTGGGGGCCCTAGCACAGATACGCAGTATTTT. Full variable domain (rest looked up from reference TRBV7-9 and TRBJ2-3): DTGVSQNPRHKITKRGQNVTFRCDPISEHNRLYWYRQTLGQGPEFLTYFQNEAQLEKSRLLSDRFSAERPKGSFSTLEIQRTEQGDSAMYLCASSLFFGGPSTDTQYFGPGTRLTVL.